Following are 25 T cell receptor beta chains from one sample sequenced in a study of OX40 agonist ivuxolimab in advanced cancers. TCRdb's copy holds only in-frame clones and misses some; the assay was immunoSEQ multiplex PCR. Seen here are tens of thousands of clones, 70% to 90% observed once, and the top ten hold roughly 9.8%. The specimen was CD4+ or CD8+ T cells sorted from blood, collected in a trial of the OX40 agonist ivuxolimab. The receptors derive from an adult with an advanced solid tumor such as melanoma, head and neck, liver or kidney cancer.

The CDR3 coding sequence is TGTGCCAGTAGTATTAGCGCTAGCTGGAGAGAGACCCAGTACTTC. Translated, it gives CASSISASWRETQYF. The rearrangement joins TRBV19 to TRBJ2-5, with D perhaps matching TRBD2 (5 bases). CDR1 is LNHDA, CDR2 SQIVND, per germline (reference sequence). The CDR3 has 15 residues. Trimming took off 3 bases at V and 4 bases at J, with 15 bases between the two ends.

CDR3 sequence reads: CASSYYDGPYEQYF. Here the CDR3 DNA reads TGTGCCAGCAGTTACTACGACGGACCCTACGAGCAGTACTTC. The chain recombines TRBV6-6 with TRBJ2-7, with D unclear. The V gene lost 1 base and the J gene lost 2 bases, with 9 bases spanning the gap. Germline CDR1 MNHNY, CDR2 SVGAGI (reference sequence). CDR3 size: 14 residues.

V gene TRBV4-1 combines with J gene TRBJ2-7; weak D call: TRBD2 (6 bases). Trimming took 1 base from V and 5 from J, leaving 12 bases between them. The CDR3 length is 14 residues. CDR1 is MGHRA, CDR2 YSYEKL, per germline. CDR3 nucleotides: TGCGCCAGCAGCCAAGTCCATGGCGGGGACGAGCAGTACTTC. Translation: CASSQVHGGDEQYF.

The V and J genes are TRBV5-1 and TRBJ2-7; tentatively, D is TRBD2 (6 bases). Germline CDR1 reads SGHRS; CDR2 reads YFSETQ. The CDR3 is made up of 14 amino acids. V was trimmed by 0 bases and J by 2 bases, leaving 9 bases between them. The CDR3 DNA reads TGCGCCAGCAGCTTGGGCGGGGCCGCCTACGAGCAGTACTTC. Translating it yields CASSLGGAAYEQYF.

The J gene is TRBJ1-2, the V gene TRBV28; 9 nucleotides agree with TRBD1. Germline assignment: CDR1 MDHEN and CDR2 SYDVKM. Trimming removed 1 base from V and 7 bases from J; junction bases left unmatched: 7. The CDR3 is 15 residues long. The chain's CDR3 is CASSLFRDRVSGYTF. The CDR3 DNA sequence: TGTGCCAGCAGTTTATTTCGGGACAGGGTGTCTGGCTACACCTTC.

The chain has TRBV27 and TRBJ2-1; 9 bases line up with TRBD2. Trimming took 3 bases from V and 4 from J; bases not matched to a gene: 1. The CDR3 spans 14 residues. From germline, CDR1 is MNHEY and CDR2 SMNVEV (reference sequence). CDR3 sequence reads: CASSLLAGYNEQFF. The CDR3 nucleotides are TGTGCCAGCAGTTTGCTAGCGGGGTACAATGAGCAGTTCTTC.

CDR3 bases: TGTGCCAGCAGCGGCGGGGTGGAGACCCAGTACTTC. Amino acid sequence: CASSGGVETQYF. The genes are TRBV25-1 and TRBJ2-5; tentative D call: TRBD2 (6 bases). Germline assignment: CDR1 MGHDK and CDR2 SYGVNS. V gave up 6 bases and J gave up 5 bases, with 10 bases separating them. The CDR3 runs 12 residues.

The chain uses TRBV19 and TRBJ2-1; no clear D gene. CDR1 and CDR2 (germline): LNHDA, SQIVND (reference sequence). The V end lost 3 bases, the J end lost 3 bases, and 6 bases lay between the germline ends. This CDR3 is 13 amino acids long. As DNA, the CDR3 is TGTGCCAGTAGTATGGGGAACTACAATGAGCAGTTCTTC. Translating gives CASSMGNYNEQFF.

The sample holds one count of this clone. V gene TRBV9 combines with J gene TRBJ2-3; tentatively, D is TRBD1 or TRBD2 (6 bases each). V shed 0 bases and J shed 3 bases, with 11 bases lying between them. This CDR3 has 15 residues. Germline assignment: CDR1 SGDLS and CDR2 YYNGEE. In nucleotides, the CDR3 is TGTGCCAGCAGCGTAGCGGGGGCGAAGACAGATACGCAGTATTTT. Protein product: CASSVAGAKTDTQYF.

This clone showed up just once. The chain combines TRBV27 with TRBJ2-5, with D perhaps TRBD1 (6 bases). CDR3 length equals 13 residues. V lost 3 bases to trimming and J lost 5 bases, with 10 bases between them. The germline CDR1 and CDR2 sequences are MNHEY and SMNVEV (reference sequence). DNA of the CDR3: TGTGCCAGCAGTTTTCAGGGGCATGAGACCCAGTACTTC. The encoded protein is CASSFQGHETQYF.

The chain links TRBV5-1 to TRBJ2-1, with D possibly TRBD1 on 6 matching bases. The germline V gene encodes CDR1 SGHRS and CDR2 YFSETQ. Trimming removed 2 bases from V and 8 bases from J, with 11 bases in between. This CDR3 is built from 13 residues. The CDR3 sequence: CASSLQGTYEQFF. CDR3 sequence (DNA): TGCGCCAGCAGCTTACAGGGTACTTATGAGCAGTTCTTC.

The V gene is TRBV28, the J gene TRBJ1-4, with D tentatively TRBD1 (5 bases). Per the germline V gene, CDR1 is MDHEN and CDR2 is SYDVKM. V lost 4 bases and J 7 bases, leaving 19 bases between the germline ends. The CDR3 is made up of 16 amino acids. CDR3 sequence (DNA): TGTGCCAGCAGTTCATCGGGGGTAGGGCCAGGTGAAAAACTGTTTTTT. This encodes CASSSSGVGPGEKLFF.

A remark on this clone: Other nucleotide sequences in the sample specify the same CDR3. This rearrangement joins TRBV7-9 to TRBJ2-7; D remains ambiguous. Trimming removed 6 bases from V and 3 bases from J, with 6 bases in between. Germline assignment: CDR1 SEHNR and CDR2 FQNEAQ (reference sequence). CDR3 length equals 11 residues. The CDR3 loop is CASSPGYEQYF. CDR3 bases: TGTGCCAGCAGTCCAGGCTACGAGCAGTACTTC.

This chain links TRBV6-4 with TRBJ2-4, with 11 bases aligning to TRBD2. V shed 6 bases and J 8 bases; nucleotides not matched to a gene: 6. Germline V gene lookup returns CDR1 MRHNA and CDR2 SNTAGT. The CDR3 loop spans 14 amino acids. CDR3 amino acids: CASSIAGGADIQYF. The CDR3 DNA follows: TGTGCCAGCAGCATAGCGGGAGGGGCGGACATTCAGTACTTC.

Note on this clone: Other DNA sequences in the same sample also yield this CDR3. V usage is TRBV9 and J usage is TRBJ2-3; D gene unclear. From germline, CDR1 is SGDLS and CDR2 YYNGEE. This CDR3 has 12 amino acids. Between the trimmed V and J ends, which lost 4 bases and 1 base, there was a span of 4 bases. The CDR3 DNA sequence: TGTGCCAGCAGCCCCCGCACAGATACGCAGTATTTT. Its translation is CASSPRTDTQYF.

V is TRBV2 and J is TRBJ1-4; TRBD1 is a possible D gene (5 bases). Germline CDR1 SNHLY, CDR2 FYNNEI. This CDR3 region has 15 residues. V lost 6 bases and J lost 0, with 11 bases in between. The CDR3 DNA follows: TGTGCCAGCAGGGTCGACAGCGCAACTAATGAAAAACTGTTTTTT. It encodes CASRVDSATNEKLFF.

This chain uses TRBV27 with TRBJ1-5; D unclear. Germline V CDR1 and CDR2: MNHEY, SMNVEV (reference sequence). Trimming took 5 bases from V and 4 from J, leaving 6 bases between them. There are 12 residues in the CDR3. CDR3 region: CASSTQNQPQHF. The CDR3, as DNA: TGTGCCAGCAGTACCCAAAATCAGCCCCAGCATTTT.

The chain recombines TRBV19 with TRBJ2-1; 10 bases match TRBD1. The CDR3 has 16 residues. V was pared by 1 base and J by 0 bases, with 0 bases of the junction left unmatched. Germline CDR1 is LNHDA and CDR2 is SQIVND (reference sequence). CDR3 bases: TGTGCCAGTAGTATAGGGACAGGGGGCTCCTACAATGAGCAGTTCTTC. Its translation is CASSIGTGGSYNEQFF.

The rearrangement joins TRBV19 to TRBJ2-3; 7 nucleotides agree with TRBD1. Germline V gene data show CDR1 as LNHDA and CDR2 as SQIVND (reference sequence). This CDR3 has 14 residues. The ends lost 6 bases at V and 7 bases at J; junction bases unmatched: 10. This CDR3 reads CASSERSTGYTQYF. The CDR3 bases are TGTGCCAGTAGCGAGAGGTCGACAGGGTATACGCAGTATTTT.

This clone was seen only a few times. J is TRBJ2-7 and V is TRBV5-1; D possibly corresponds to TRBD2 (6 bases). CDR3 length: 16 residues. Germline CDR1 SGHRS, CDR2 YFSETQ. The ends were cut back, 4 bases at V and 3 bases at J, with 20 bases in the middle. CDR3: CASSEKTAGPFYEQYF. In nucleotides, the CDR3 is TGCGCCAGCAGCGAGAAGACGGCGGGACCCTTCTACGAGCAGTACTTC.

This clone was counted once. The chain recombines TRBV30 with TRBJ2-7; 12 bases match TRBD1. J gave up 10 bases and V 0 bases, and 10 bases lay outside the gene matches. Germline V gene data show CDR1 as GTSNPN and CDR2 as SVGIG (reference sequence). The CDR3 covers 15 residues. The CDR3 protein is CAWSVGQGASTRQYF. CDR3 bases: TGTGCCTGGAGTGTGGGACAGGGGGCTTCTACGAGACAGTACTTC.

The chain couples TRBV10-3 to TRBJ2-3; weak D call: TRBD1 (6 bases). In germline, CDR1 is ENHRY, CDR2 SYGVKD. CDR3 length: 16 residues. The V end lost 4 bases, the J end lost 2 bases, and 16 bases lay between the germline ends. As DNA, the CDR3 is TGTGCCATCAGTGCGTCCGGACAGATGGTCACAGATACGCAGTATTTT. It translates to CAISASGQMVTDTQYF.

The chain employs TRBV11-2 and TRBJ2-3; D call uncertain. V was pared by 5 bases and J by 2 bases, with 11 bases between. Germline V gene data show CDR1 as SGHAT and CDR2 as FQNNGV. This CDR3 is built from 14 residues. CDR3 in amino acids: CASSAPVLTDTQYF. Written as DNA, the CDR3 is TGTGCCAGCAGCGCCCCGGTACTCACAGATACGCAGTATTTT.

The chain uses TRBV15 and TRBJ1-1; 12 nucleotides align to TRBD1. With V trimmed by 0 bases and J by 0 bases, 8 bases remained unmatched. This CDR3 has 19 amino acids. Germline CDR1 and CDR2: LNHNV and YYDKDF (reference sequence). CDR3 loop: CATSRDLGQGAFMNTEAFF. Here the CDR3 DNA reads TGTGCCACCAGCAGAGATCTGGGACAGGGGGCCTTCATGAACACTGAAGCTTTCTTT.

The rearrangement joins TRBV27 to TRBJ2-7, with 8 nucleotides matching TRBD1. This CDR3 is 14 amino acids long. V was clipped by 5 bases and J by 3 bases; unmatched bases: 6. CDR1 and CDR2 from the germline V gene are MNHEY and SMNVEV (reference sequence). This chain's CDR3 is CASSPGQVIYEQYF. The CDR3 nucleotides read TGTGCCAGCAGTCCGGGACAGGTTATCTACGAGCAGTACTTC.